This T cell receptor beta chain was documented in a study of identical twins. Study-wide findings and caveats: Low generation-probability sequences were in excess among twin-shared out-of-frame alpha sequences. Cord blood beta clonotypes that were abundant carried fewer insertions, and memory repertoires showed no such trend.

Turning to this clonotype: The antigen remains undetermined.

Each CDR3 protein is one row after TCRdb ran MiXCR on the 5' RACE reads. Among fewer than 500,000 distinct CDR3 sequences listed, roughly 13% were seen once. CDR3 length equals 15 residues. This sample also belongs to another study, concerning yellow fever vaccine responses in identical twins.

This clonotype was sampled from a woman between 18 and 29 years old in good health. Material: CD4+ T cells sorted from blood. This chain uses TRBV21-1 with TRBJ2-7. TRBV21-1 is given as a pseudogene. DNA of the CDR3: TGTGCCAGCAGCAAAGGAAGCGCGAATTCCTACGAGCAGTACTTC. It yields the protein CASSKGSANSYEQYF.